This is a list of T cell receptor beta chains from one sample in a study of cytomegalovirus exposure and HLA in healthy donors. Profiling relied on immunoSEQ multiplex PCR, and the TCRdb table lists in-frame clones only, not all of them. Of roughly 70,000 clones in the sample, 65% to 70% were seen once. Specimen: PBMCs. Receptor source: a male donor in good health and CMV-seropositive. Each CDR3 is given without its conserved first and last residue. A D gene is named only where the DNA matches it firmly.

CDR3 | V | D | J
ASSPMTSGGANEQF | TRBV18 | TRBD2 | TRBJ2-1
AWSGTSSGSGANVLT | TRBV30 | - | TRBJ2-6
ASSPGQGEAQY | TRBV5-4 | TRBD1 | TRBJ2-5
ASSRDRVTGELF | TRBV10-1 | TRBD1 | TRBJ2-2
ASSLYRGSTDTQY | TRBV4-3 | TRBD1 | TRBJ2-3
ASSTLEGQGEVEQY | TRBV5-1 | TRBD1 | TRBJ2-7
ASSQEGRVTNEKLF | TRBV4-1 | - | TRBJ1-4
ASSRQGTNYGYT | TRBV4-3 | TRBD1 | TRBJ1-2
ASSPPGTRYGYT | TRBV18 | - | TRBJ1-2
ASSLEVGANYGYT | TRBV5-1 | - | TRBJ1-2
ASSQDLGGKDEQY | TRBV4-2 | - | -
ASSLGLREASYEQY | TRBV11-2 | TRBD2 | TRBJ2-7
SVGGWREKIRGGTDTQY | TRBV29-1 | TRBD2 | TRBJ2-3
ASSLEQSSEQF | TRBV7-2 | - | TRBJ2-1
AISVGGYNEQF | TRBV10-3 | - | TRBJ2-1
ASSLAVAVGNEQF | TRBV5-4 | - | TRBJ2-1
ASSLSGPHGYT | TRBV27 | - | TRBJ1-2
ASSPRLAGGNNEQF | TRBV7-2 | TRBD2 | TRBJ2-1
AWSRQGVETQY | TRBV30 | TRBD1 | TRBJ2-5
ASSPRQGPYEQY | TRBV27 | TRBD1 | TRBJ2-7
ASRPGTGEKLF | TRBV27 | TRBD1 | TRBJ1-4
ASTLTGARAF | TRBV6-5 | - | TRBJ1-1
ASSLDGKRNEQF | TRBV5-1 | - | TRBJ2-1